A single sample is the source of the 27 T cell receptor beta chains below, sequenced in a study of low-dose radiotherapy and immunotherapy resistance in tumors. First-strand cDNA relied on TRAV- and TRBV-specific primers spanning alpha and beta chains. TCRs underwent around 20 PCR cycles of amplification with a constant-region primer and V-primer adapter. TCRdb re-derived calls from the reads in MiXCR, one entry per CDR3 protein. Of more than 12,000 distinct CDR3 sequences in the sample, 49% were seen once. These TCRs come from a human donor with advanced metastatic prostate, ovarian, gallbladder or colorectal cancer (not recorded which). This table probably holds off-target reads from a library built for another chain.

The V and J genes are TRBV28 and TRBJ2-3; D is unresolved. The CDR3 is 16 residues long. The germline gives CDR1 MDHEN, CDR2 SYDVKM. With 2 bases removed from V and 0 bases from J, the gap between germline ends came to 12 bases. The CDR3 nucleotides are TGTGCCAGCAGTTTAAGTGGGATATCGAGCACAGATACGCAGTATTTT. The encoded protein is CASSLSGISSTDTQYF.

The chain carries TRBV7-9 and TRBJ2-7, with D perhaps TRBD1 (5 bases). V was pared by 5 bases and J by 3 bases, with 14 bases between. The germline gives CDR1 SEHNR, CDR2 FQNEAQ (reference sequence). This CDR3 comprises 14 residues. In nucleotides, the CDR3 is TGTGCCAGCAGCGCCTTGGCAGGGCGCTACGAGCAGTACTTC. The encoded protein is CASSALAGRYEQYF.

This clonotype has more than one count but fewer than ten. J is TRBJ2-1 and V is TRBV6-5; D is ambiguous. The V and J ends lost 6 bases and 0 bases respectively, with 12 bases between them. The CDR3 has 15 residues. Germline CDR1 MNHEY, CDR2 SVGAGI. The CDR3 nucleotides read TGTGCCAGCAGCCTCCAGAGTAGCTCCTACAATGAGCAGTTCTTC. It encodes CASSLQSSSYNEQFF.

The V call is TRBV10-1, the J call TRBJ2-7; the D call may be TRBD1 or TRBD2 (6 bases each). Germline CDR1 WNHNN, CDR2 SYGVQD (reference sequence). This CDR3 contains 17 residues. Trimming took 2 bases from V and 0 from J, leaving 17 bases between them. For the CDR3, the DNA is TGCGCCAGCAGTGAGGCCGCGGGACAACAGGACTCCTACGAGCAGTACTTC. Amino acid sequence: CASSEAAGQQDSYEQYF.

This clonotype has only one observation. This chain joins TRBV20-1 and TRBJ1-1, with D uncertain. Per the germline V gene, CDR1 is DFQATT and CDR2 is SNEGSKA (reference sequence). The ends were cut back, 5 bases at V and 8 bases at J, with 15 bases in the middle. The CDR3 has 12 amino acids. DNA for the CDR3: TGCAGTGCTGGAACGGCGGGCCGGGAAGCTTTCTTT. This sequence encodes CSAGTAGREAFF.

V gene TRBV10-3 combines with J gene TRBJ2-7, with D possibly matching TRBD1 (7 bases). CDR3 length: 19 amino acids. The V gene lost 0 bases and the J gene lost 3 bases, with 24 bases spanning the gap. Germline CDR1 is ENHRY and CDR2 is SYGVKD. This CDR3 is CAISESEYFSGGGNYEQYF. CDR3 sequence (DNA): TGTGCCATCAGTGAGTCGGAATACTTTTCTGGAGGGGGCAACTACGAGCAGTACTTC.

The gene calls are TRBV12-5 and TRBJ2-1; TRBD1 matches at 9 bases. This CDR3 contains 17 residues. The germline gives CDR1 LGHNT, CDR2 FRNRAP. The trim removed 5 bases at V and 2 bases at J, leaving 10 bases unmatched. This chain's CDR3 is CASGPRFGTGPYNEQFF. The CDR3 DNA is TGTGCTAGTGGTCCGAGATTTGGGACAGGGCCCTACAATGAGCAGTTCTTC.

This chain connects TRBV7-2 to TRBJ1-2; the match to TRBD1 covers 9 bases. Trimming removed 1 base from V and 6 bases from J; junction bases left unmatched: 6. This CDR3 contains 15 residues. Germline values: CDR1 SGHTA, CDR2 FQGNSA. In DNA, the CDR3 is TGTGCCAGCAGCTTAGTCCGACAGGGGGTCCATGGCTACACCTTC. Its protein product is CASSLVRQGVHGYTF. The full variable domain, rest sourced from reference TRBV7-2 and TRBJ1-2, is GAGVSQSPSNKVTEKGKDVELRCDPISGHTALYWYRQSLGQGLEFLIYFQGNSAPDKSGLPSDRFSAERTGGSVSTLTIQRTQQEDSAVYLCASSLVRQGVHGYTFGSGTRLTVV.

This clonotype was detected only a few times. V and J are TRBV9 and TRBJ2-1, with D perhaps assigned TRBD1 or TRBD2 (6 bases each). Trimming stripped 2 bases from V and 0 bases from J, with 12 bases between. There are 16 residues in the CDR3. In germline, CDR1 is SGDLS, CDR2 YYNGEE. The CDR3 loop is CASSVLADSSYNEQFF. Written as DNA, the CDR3 is TGTGCCAGCAGCGTGTTAGCGGACAGCTCCTACAATGAGCAGTTCTTC.

J is TRBJ2-1 and V is TRBV4-2; 8 bases are a match to TRBD1. Germline assignment: CDR1 LGHNA and CDR2 YNFKEQ. The length of the CDR3 is 14 residues. Germline trimming cut 3 bases from V and 16 bases from J; bases unmatched to any gene: 14. The CDR3 nucleotides read TGTGCCAGCAGCCAGAAACAGGGGGAACCTGGTGAATTCTTC. Residues: CASSQKQGEPGEFF.

The DNA for the CDR3 is TGCAGTCCACAAGAGGAACTCTTAAGGGGTATGCTCGATGGCTACACCTTC. It specifies CSPQEELLRGMLDGYTF. V usage is TRBV20-1 and J usage is TRBJ1-2, with a possible D match to TRBD1 (5 bases). The CDR3 sequence is 17 residues long. The V gene's germline CDR1 is DFQATT and CDR2 SNEGSKA (reference sequence). Trimming stripped 8 bases from V and 6 bases from J, with 31 bases between.

The chain employs TRBV27 and TRBJ2-1; D might be TRBD1 (5 bases). This CDR3 is 13 amino acids long. In germline, CDR1 is MNHEY, CDR2 SMNVEV (reference sequence). The V gene lost 4 bases and the J gene lost 5 bases, with 9 bases spanning the gap. CDR3 in amino acids: CASSWGPDNEQFF. The CDR3 nucleotides are TGTGCCAGCAGTTGGGGCCCCGACAATGAGCAGTTCTTC.

This clonotype was detected only a few times. This chain connects TRBV20-1 to TRBJ2-3, with 8 positions matching TRBD1. V dropped 3 bases and J dropped 9; count of bases not matched to a gene: 5. The CDR3 has 12 amino acids. The germline gives CDR1 DFQATT, CDR2 SNEGSKA (reference sequence). The DNA of the CDR3 is TGCAGTGCTAGGCCAGGACAGGGAACGCAGTATTTT. Protein: CSARPGQGTQYF.

CDR3 sequence: CASSLEGGEQYF. The CDR3 DNA follows: TGTGCCAGCAGCTTAGAAGGGGGCGAGCAGTACTTC. The rearrangement uses TRBV7-9 and TRBJ2-7, with D possibly TRBD1 on 6 matching bases. Trimming stripped 1 base from V and 6 bases from J, with 7 bases between. Germline lookup yields CDR1 SEHNR and CDR2 FQNEAQ (reference sequence). The CDR3 has 12 amino acids.

V and J are TRBV7-2 and TRBJ2-7, with 9 bases fitting TRBD1. Germline trimming cut 6 bases from V and 1 base from J; bases unmatched to any gene: 7. Germline V gene sequence: CDR1 SGHTA, CDR2 FQGNSA. The CDR3 length is 15 residues. CDR3 region: CASRQGQGGSYEQYF. CDR3 coding DNA: TGTGCCAGCAGACAGGGACAGGGTGGGTCCTACGAGCAGTACTTC. The full variable domain, in which reference TRBV7-2 and TRBJ2-7 provide the parts outside the CDR3, is GAGVSQSPSNKVTEKGKDVELRCDPISGHTALYWYRQSLGQGLEFLIYFQGNSAPDKSGLPSDRFSAERTGGSVSTLTIQRTQQEDSAVYLCASRQGQGGSYEQYFGPGTRLTVT.

This rearrangement joins TRBV19 to TRBJ2-7; 7 bases are a match to TRBD1. J gave up 3 bases and V 4 bases, and 3 bases lay outside the gene matches. Germline CDR1 and CDR2: LNHDA and SQIVND (reference sequence). The CDR3 is 13 residues long. CDR3 loop: CASSRQGVYEQYF. Written as DNA, the CDR3 is TGTGCCAGTAGTAGGCAGGGGGTCTACGAGCAGTACTTC.

The CDR3 DNA is TGCAGTGCTGAGGACCAAGAGACCCAGTACTTC. Protein: CSAEDQETQYF. The V gene is TRBV20-1, the J gene TRBJ2-5, with unresolved D. Germline lookup yields CDR1 DFQATT and CDR2 SNEGSKA (reference sequence). V was cut by 5 bases and J by 0 bases, with 4 bases left in between. The length of the CDR3 is 11 residues.

This chain links TRBV6-1 with TRBJ2-3; 11 nucleotides align to TRBD1. V lost 5 bases and J lost 6; bases outside the gene matches: 10. The CDR3 sequence is 16 residues long. Germline V gene sequence: CDR1 MNHNS, CDR2 SASEGT. CDR3 loop: CASSLIGQGAADTQYF. CDR3 nucleotide sequence: TGTGCCAGCAGTTTGATAGGACAGGGGGCAGCCGATACGCAGTATTTT.

This clonotype was seen more than once but under ten times. CDR3 residues: CASSLTQPTTYEQYF. In DNA form, the CDR3 reads TGTGCCAGCAGTTTAACACAGCCCACTACCTACGAGCAGTACTTC. V gene TRBV28 combines with J gene TRBJ2-7; D gene uncertain. V lost 2 bases and J 2 bases, leaving 13 bases between the germline ends. The germline gives CDR1 MDHEN, CDR2 SYDVKM. The CDR3 is made up of 15 amino acids.

The chain employs TRBV19 and TRBJ2-3; D is uncertain. Trimming removed 3 bases at V and 2 bases at J, with 6 bases between. The germline V gene encodes CDR1 LNHDA and CDR2 SQIVND (reference sequence). The CDR3 spans 13 residues. The CDR3 nucleotides read TGTGCCAGTAGTATCTTAAACACAGATACGCAGTATTTT. Protein product: CASSILNTDTQYF.

The V and J genes are TRBV28 and TRBJ2-1, with TRBD2 matching over 9 bases. The CDR3 sequence is 13 residues long. J lost 7 bases, V lost 2 bases, and 0 bases had no gene match. Germline V CDR1 and CDR2: MDHEN, SYDVKM. The CDR3 here is CASSLTSGNEQFF. The CDR3 region has the DNA TGTGCCAGCAGTTTAACTAGCGGGAATGAGCAGTTCTTC.

The rearrangement joins TRBV12-3 or TRBV12-4 to TRBJ2-2; 11 bases match TRBD2. Losses at the gene ends were 1 base for V and 3 bases for J; bases not matched to a gene: 4. The CDR3 runs to 17 residues. The CDR3 reads CASSLERTSGYTGELFF. The CDR3 DNA sequence: TGTGCCAGCAGTTTAGAGAGGACTAGCGGGTACACCGGGGAGCTGTTTTTT.

This clonotype was seen more than once but under ten times. Written as DNA, the CDR3 is TGTGCCAGCAGTGGGGGACAGGGATCTTTAGGTTACGAGCAGTACTTC. It translates to CASSGGQGSLGYEQYF. This chain joins TRBV12-3 or TRBV12-4 and TRBJ2-7, with TRBD1 identical over 9 bases. This CDR3 is built from 16 residues. V shed 5 bases, J shed 4 bases, and the junction held 12 bases outside the gene matches.

In this sample, this clonotype turned up a few times. This chain connects TRBV9 to TRBJ2-1; 11 nucleotides agree with TRBD2. CDR1 is SGDLS, CDR2 YYNGEE, per germline. The V gene end was trimmed by 0 bases and the J gene end by 4 bases; junction bases not matched to a gene: 6. The CDR3 spans 17 residues. CDR3 residues: CASSVDPRLAGYNEQFF. CDR3 DNA: TGTGCCAGCAGCGTAGATCCCCGACTAGCGGGGTACAATGAGCAGTTCTTC.

V and J are TRBV10-3 and TRBJ2-7; 12 nucleotides match TRBD2. This CDR3 spans 15 amino acids. The trim removed 2 bases at V and 1 base at J, leaving 0 bases unmatched. Germline CDR1 reads ENHRY; CDR2 reads SYGVKD. The CDR3 nucleotides read TGTGCCATCAGTGAGGGACTAGCGGGGTCCTACGAGCAGTACTTC. It is translated as CAISEGLAGSYEQYF.

This clonotype occurred a few times. The V gene is TRBV5-6, the J gene TRBJ2-7; TRBD1 matches 8 bases. This CDR3 is 15 amino acids long. Germline V gene data show CDR1 as SGHDT and CDR2 as YYEEEE. The ends lost 1 base at V and 5 bases at J; junction bases unmatched: 8. DNA for the CDR3: TGTGCCAGCAGCTTGAATAGACAGGGGAAGAACGAGCAGTACTTC. Its translation: CASSLNRQGKNEQYF.

The J gene is TRBJ2-1, the V gene TRBV6-1; tentatively, D is TRBD2 (5 bases). Trimming removed 4 bases from V and 2 bases from J, with 9 bases in between. CDR1 MNHNS and CDR2 SASEGT come from the germline V gene. The CDR3 runs to 14 residues. The CDR3, as DNA: TGTGCCAGCAGTGTAAGCGGAACCTACAATGAGCAGTTCTTC. Translation gives CASSVSGTYNEQFF.